This T cell receptor (beta chain) was sequenced in a study of blood T cell repertoires in COVID-19. Germline V gives CDR1 MNHEY, CDR2 SMNVEV (reference sequence). The CDR3 sequence is 17 residues long. The germline V and J ends were trimmed by 6 bases and 1 base, with 19 bases remaining between them. This clone was seen only a few times. Sequenced by immunoSEQ multiplex PCR; TCRdb stores in-frame clones only, minus some. The table shows 200,000 to 300,000 clones, with around 80% occurring only once. V usage is TRBV27 and J usage is TRBJ1-5; D is ambiguous. The TCR sequence derives from a human donor in a cohort sampled during active COVID-19. The sequenced sample consisted of peripheral blood. The CDR3 DNA reads as TGTGCCAGCAGCCGAGGGTTGGGCGGCCTCAGCAATCAGCCCCAGCATTTT. Residues: CASSRGLGGLSNQPQHF.